What follows is one T cell receptor (beta chain) and its context. Its antigen remains unidentified. Whole blood that had not undergone T cell sorting provided the isolated total RNA. The sample comes from a study of monozygotic twins with inflammatory bowel disease. Study results and limitations: The analysis yielded no support for one strong signal or clonotype associated with IBD. Among twins, concordant and discordant pairs did not differ in repertoire similarity, possibly from limited power.

CDR1 and CDR2 from the germline V gene are MNHEY and SVGEGT. CDR3 size: 14 residues. TCRalpha along with TCRbeta cDNA was subjected to two nested PCRs lasting about 16 and 10 cycles. TCRdb reprocessed the 5' RACE reads, with one entry per CDR3 protein and no DNA. In all, the sample yields around 380,000 distinct CDR3 sequences. The rearrangement uses TRBV6-2 or TRBV6-3 and TRBJ2-2. The TCR comes from a human donor with ulcerative colitis or Crohn's disease, or a healthy co-twin of an affected twin (not recorded which). The source material was blood. Here the CDR3 reads CASYRRENTGELFF.